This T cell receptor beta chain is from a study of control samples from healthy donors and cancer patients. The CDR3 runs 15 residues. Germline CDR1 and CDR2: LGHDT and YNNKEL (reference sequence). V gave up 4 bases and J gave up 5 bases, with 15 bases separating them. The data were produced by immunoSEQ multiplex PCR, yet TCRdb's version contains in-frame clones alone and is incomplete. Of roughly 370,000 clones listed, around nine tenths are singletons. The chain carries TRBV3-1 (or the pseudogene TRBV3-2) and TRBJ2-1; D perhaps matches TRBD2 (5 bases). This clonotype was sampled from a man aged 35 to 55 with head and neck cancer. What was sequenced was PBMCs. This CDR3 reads CASSPREVLDNEQFF. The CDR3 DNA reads TGTGCCAGCAGCCCGAGAGAGGTACTAGACAATGAGCAGTTCTTC.